One sample yielded the 25 T cell receptor beta chains listed below, sequenced in a study of chemoradiotherapy in HPV16-positive cancers. Clones were sequenced by immunoSEQ multiplex PCR, and TCRdb holds only the in-frame ones, with some missing. The table lists 30,000 to 45,000 clones, about four fifths of them singletons. This sample comprised blood, obtained from a patient who underwent chemoradiotherapy. Receptors originate from a human donor with HPV-associated anogenital cancer.

The genes are TRBV9 and TRBJ1-1; D gene ambiguous. Germline CDR1 SGDLS, CDR2 YYNGEE. Trimming cost V 4 bases and J 5 bases, with 6 bases left between them. CDR3 length: 11 residues. In DNA form, the CDR3 reads TGTGCCAGCAGCCTGGGTACTGAAGCTTTCTTT. This sequence encodes CASSLGTEAFF. The variable domain in full, with the rest retrieved from reference TRBV9 and TRBJ1-1, is DSGVTQTPKHLITATGQRVTLRCSPRSGDLSVYWYQQSLDQGLQFLIQYYNGEERAKGNILERFSAQQFPDLHSELNLSSLELGDSALYFCASSLGTEAFFGQGTRLTVV.

The CDR3 loop reads CASRSRSGAGPQHF. As DNA, the CDR3 is TGTGCCAGCAGGTCAAGGTCCGGAGCGGGGCCCCAGCATTTT. The chain recombines TRBV7-2 with TRBJ1-5; no clear D gene. The CDR3 consists of 14 residues. Germline values: CDR1 SGHTA, CDR2 FQGNSA. V gave up 6 bases and J gave up 9 bases, with 18 bases separating them.

This chain links TRBV6-5 with TRBJ1-1; the D is unclear. The CDR3 extends over 13 amino acids. CDR1 MNHEY and CDR2 SVGAGI come from the germline V gene. V lost 0 bases to trimming and J lost 10 bases, with 12 bases between them. The CDR3 nucleotides read TGTGCCAGCAGTTACTCCGATACGCGGGGAGCTTTCTTT. This codes for CASSYSDTRGAFF.

This clone appeared a single time. The chain has TRBV7-3 and TRBJ1-1; D call uncertain. The germline V gene has CDR1 SGHTA and CDR2 FQGTGA. The CDR3 extends over 13 amino acids. Trimming stripped 5 bases from V and 3 bases from J, with 10 bases between. CDR3 loop: CASSPAGYTEAFF. CDR3 bases: TGTGCCAGCAGCCCCGCCGGATACACTGAAGCTTTCTTT.

The V call is TRBV5-1, the J call TRBJ1-3; D possibly corresponds to TRBD1 (6 bases). This CDR3 has 14 amino acids. Between the trimmed V and J ends, which lost 2 bases and 4 bases, there was a span of 10 bases. Germline V gene data show CDR1 as SGHRS and CDR2 as YFSETQ. The CDR3, as DNA: TGCGCCAGCAGCTTACAGGGTGAAGGAAACACCATATATTTT. Translated: CASSLQGEGNTIYF.

This clone was seen a few times. The rearrangement joins TRBV6-6 to TRBJ1-5; a weak D match, TRBD1 (5 bases). The germline gives CDR1 MNHNY, CDR2 SVGAGI (reference sequence). V dropped 6 bases and J dropped 7 bases, with 19 bases sitting between them. The length of the CDR3 is 15 residues. In DNA, the CDR3 is TGTGCCAGCAGACCTACCGGGACCAGGCCACAGCCCCAGCATTTT. It is translated as CASRPTGTRPQPQHF.

The chain carries TRBV4-2 and TRBJ1-3; D not resolved. Germline loops: CDR1 LGHNA, CDR2 YNFKEQ. V was cut by 1 base and J by 0 bases, with 10 bases left in between. There are 16 residues in the CDR3. DNA for the CDR3: TGTGCCAGCAGCCAAGTCAAGGAAGACTCTGGAAACACCATATATTTT. It is translated as CASSQVKEDSGNTIYF.

V and J are TRBV18 and TRBJ2-3, with TRBD2 identical over 8 bases. This CDR3 region has 18 residues. CDR1 is KGHSH and CDR2 is LQKENI in the germline V gene. Trimming took 1 base from V and 0 from J; bases not matched to a gene: 9. CDR3 region: CASSPLVAGLPSTDTQYF. The CDR3 DNA reads as TGTGCCAGCTCACCACTGGTAGCGGGGTTACCTAGCACAGATACGCAGTATTTT.

The J gene is TRBJ1-1, the V gene TRBV12-5, with D tentatively TRBD1 (5 bases). From germline, CDR1 is LGHNT and CDR2 FRNRAP. V was clipped by 4 bases and J by 3 bases, with 9 bases between them. The CDR3 totals 13 residues. In nucleotides, the CDR3 is TGTGCTAGTGGTTGGGGCAGGGACACTGAAGCTTTCTTT. As protein: CASGWGRDTEAFF.

The chain combines TRBV5-1 with TRBJ1-4; D ambiguous. The germline V gene has CDR1 SGHRS and CDR2 YFSETQ. Between the trimmed V and J ends, which lost 6 bases and 0 bases, there was a span of 9 bases. This CDR3 spans 14 amino acids. CDR3 region: CASTPTSTNEKLFF. CDR3 DNA sequence: TGCGCCAGCACCCCTACGTCAACTAATGAAAAACTGTTTTTT.

The CDR3 loop is CASSHGQSYEQYF. In DNA, the CDR3 is TGTGCCAGCAGCCACGGGCAGTCCTACGAGCAGTACTTC. This chain connects TRBV6-5 to TRBJ2-7; D unresolved. Germline V gives CDR1 MNHEY, CDR2 SVGAGI. CDR3 size: 13 residues. V dropped 6 bases and J dropped 1 base, with 10 bases sitting between them.

This chain connects TRBV7-6 to TRBJ1-3; no definite D call. This CDR3 contains 16 residues. Between the trimmed V and J ends, which lost 2 bases and 0 bases, there was a span of 11 bases. Looked up from germline, CDR1 is SGHVS and CDR2 is FNYEAQ. CDR3 bases: TGTGCCAGCAGCTTAAACCCCGGGTCCTCTGGAAACACCATATATTTT. This codes for CASSLNPGSSGNTIYF.

This clone rates as medium-sized (0.01 to 0.1%). This sequence joins TRBV20-1 and TRBJ1-1, with D uncertain. The CDR3 has 11 residues. Germline assignment: CDR1 DFQATT and CDR2 SNEGSKA (reference sequence). Between the trimmed V and J ends, which lost 7 bases and 3 bases, there was a span of 9 bases. The CDR3 protein is CSVGRDTEAFF. CDR3 coding DNA: TGCAGTGTTGGTCGGGACACTGAAGCTTTCTTT.

This clone was counted between two and nine times. V and J are TRBV14 and TRBJ2-7; TRBD1 aligns across 10 bases. Germline V gene sequence: CDR1 SGHDN, CDR2 FVKESK. The CDR3 extends over 15 amino acids. The trim removed 4 bases at V and 2 bases at J, leaving 5 bases unmatched. As DNA, the CDR3 is TGTGCCAGCAGCCTTCAGGGACAGGGGACCTACGAGCAGTACTTC. Translating gives CASSLQGQGTYEQYF.

This clone was found once. The chain couples TRBV10-3 to TRBJ1-6; D is uncertain. Per germline, CDR1 ENHRY and CDR2 SYGVKD. This CDR3 is 17 amino acids long. The ends were cut back, 0 bases at V and 1 base at J, with 10 bases in the middle. CDR3 in amino acids: CAISESTGGSYNSPLHF. DNA of the CDR3: TGTGCCATCAGTGAGTCGACGGGTGGGTCCTATAATTCACCCCTCCACTTT.

The chain links TRBV30 to TRBJ2-7; D is tentatively TRBD1 or TRBD2 (6 bases each). CDR3 length equals 14 residues. The ends were cut back, 3 bases at V and 6 bases at J, with 18 bases in the middle. CDR1 and CDR2 from the germline V gene are GTSNPN and SVGIG (reference sequence). The chain's CDR3 is CAWSKGRGAFEQYF. CDR3 nucleotides: TGTGCCTGGAGCAAGGGAAGGGGGGCCTTCGAGCAGTACTTC.

This clone was detected once. The chain combines TRBV29-1 with TRBJ1-1, with D possibly matching TRBD1 (6 bases). The germline V gene encodes CDR1 SQVTM and CDR2 ANQGSEA. The V and J ends lost 3 bases and 10 bases respectively, with 15 bases between them. The CDR3 runs to 12 residues. The CDR3 spells CSVEGGGQVAFF. The CDR3 region has the DNA TGCAGCGTTGAGGGTGGGGGCCAGGTAGCTTTCTTT.

The chain uses TRBV4-1 and TRBJ2-5; 14 nucleotides agree with TRBD2. The CDR3 loop spans 17 amino acids. The V and J ends lost 1 base and 3 bases, in that order; junction bases with no gene match: 4. Germline CDR1 and CDR2: MGHRA and YSYEKL. The chain's CDR3 is CASSQVLTSGGEETQYF. CDR3 bases: TGCGCCAGCAGCCAAGTCCTGACTAGCGGGGGGGAAGAGACCCAGTACTTC.

The V gene is TRBV19, the J gene TRBJ1-2; D unclear. From germline, CDR1 is LNHDA and CDR2 SQIVND (reference sequence). Deletions cut 5 bases from V and 2 bases from J, with 12 bases between. The CDR3 is made up of 14 amino acids. The CDR3 here is CASSPAGLNYGYTF. For the CDR3, the DNA is TGTGCCAGTAGTCCTGCCGGGTTAAACTATGGCTACACCTTC.

The rearrangement joins TRBV6-5 to TRBJ1-6; 10 nucleotides agree with TRBD1. There are 15 residues in the CDR3. V shed 0 bases, J shed 10 bases, and the junction held 3 bases outside the gene matches. Germline V gene lookup returns CDR1 MNHEY and CDR2 SVGAGI. In DNA, the CDR3 is TGTGCCAGCAGTTACTCGGGGACAGGGGAGTCACCCCTCCACTTT. Protein product: CASSYSGTGESPLHF.

The chain is built from TRBV5-1 and TRBJ1-2; D unresolved. Between the trimmed V and J ends, which lost 2 bases and 0 bases, there was a span of 8 bases. CDR3 size: 14 residues. Germline V lookup: CDR1 SGHRS, CDR2 YFSETQ. The CDR3 nucleotides are TGCGCCAGCAGCTTAACCCCGACTAACTATGGCTACACCTTC. As protein: CASSLTPTNYGYTF.

The chain is built from TRBV9 and TRBJ1-4, with a weak D call TRBD1 (6 bases). The CDR3 consists of 16 residues. Trimming pared 3 bases from V and 2 bases from J, leaving 14 bases between. CDR1 and CDR2 from the germline V gene are SGDLS and YYNGEE. The CDR3 bases are TGTGCCAGCAGCGGGGGACATGGGGTCACTAATGAAAAACTGTTTTTT. Translated: CASSGGHGVTNEKLFF.

The chain recombines TRBV7-8 with TRBJ1-6; D is undetermined. V lost 1 base and J lost 0, with 10 bases in between. The CDR3 spans 17 residues. The germline V gene encodes CDR1 SGHVS and CDR2 FQNEAQ. The CDR3 DNA follows: TGTGCCAGCAGCTTAGGCACCATGAGCTCCTATAATTCACCCCTCCACTTT. Protein product: CASSLGTMSSYNSPLHF.

The V gene is TRBV5-1, the J gene TRBJ2-5; the match to TRBD2 covers 8 bases. The ends lost 4 bases at V and 3 bases at J; junction bases unmatched: 5. CDR3 length equals 14 residues. Germline V gene lookup returns CDR1 SGHRS and CDR2 YFSETQ. CDR3 coding DNA: TGCGCCAGCAGCCCCCGGACTAGCAAAGAGACCCAGTACTTC. Translation gives CASSPRTSKETQYF.

The rearrangement uses TRBV2 and TRBJ1-4; D remains unclear. Germline values: CDR1 SNHLY, CDR2 FYNNEI. The CDR3 has 16 residues. V dropped 3 bases and J dropped 3 bases, with 14 bases sitting between them. This CDR3 reads CASSENGRLSNEKLFF. The CDR3 DNA reads as TGTGCCAGCAGTGAGAACGGACGCTTATCTAATGAAAAACTGTTTTTT.